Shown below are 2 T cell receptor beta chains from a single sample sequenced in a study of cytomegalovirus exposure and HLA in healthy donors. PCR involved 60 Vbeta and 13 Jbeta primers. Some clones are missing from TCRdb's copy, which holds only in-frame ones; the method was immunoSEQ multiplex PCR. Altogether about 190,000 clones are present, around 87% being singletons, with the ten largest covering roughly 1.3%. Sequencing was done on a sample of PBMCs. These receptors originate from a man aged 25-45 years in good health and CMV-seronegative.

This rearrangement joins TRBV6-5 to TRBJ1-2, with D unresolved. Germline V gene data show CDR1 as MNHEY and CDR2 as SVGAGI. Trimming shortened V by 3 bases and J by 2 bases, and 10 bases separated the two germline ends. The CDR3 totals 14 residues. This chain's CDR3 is CASSYQNKNYGYTF. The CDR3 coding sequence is TGTGCCAGCAGTTATCAAAACAAAAACTATGGCTACACCTTC.

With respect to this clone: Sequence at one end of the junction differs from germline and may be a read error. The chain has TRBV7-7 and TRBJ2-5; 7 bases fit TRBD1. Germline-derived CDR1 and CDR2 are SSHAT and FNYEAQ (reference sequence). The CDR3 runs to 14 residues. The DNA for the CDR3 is TGTGCTAGCAGCTCGGACAGGTCCCAGGGGGCCCAGTACTTC. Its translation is CASSSDRSQGAQYF.